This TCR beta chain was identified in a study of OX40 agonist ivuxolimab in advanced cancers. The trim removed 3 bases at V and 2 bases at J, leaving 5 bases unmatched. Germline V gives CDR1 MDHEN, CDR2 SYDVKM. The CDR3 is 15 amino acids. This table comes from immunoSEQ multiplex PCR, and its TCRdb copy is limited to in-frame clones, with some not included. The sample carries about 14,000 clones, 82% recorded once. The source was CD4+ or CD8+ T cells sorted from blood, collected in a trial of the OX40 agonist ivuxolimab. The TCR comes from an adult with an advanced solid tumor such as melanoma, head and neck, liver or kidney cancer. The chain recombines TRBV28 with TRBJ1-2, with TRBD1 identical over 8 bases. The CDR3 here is CASSFSRTGNYGYTF. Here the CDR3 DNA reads TGTGCCAGCAGTTTCTCCCGGACAGGGAACTATGGCTACACCTTC.